What follows are 16 T cell receptor beta chains derived from one specimen sequenced in a study of T cell responses to AZD1222 COVID-19 vaccine. Profiled with immunoSEQ multiplex PCR; TCRdb holds only in-frame clones, not every one. The table has some 130,000 clones, around nine tenths seen once; the top ten hold 0.85% to 1.3%. Material: peripheral blood, obtained 28 days after the second AZD1222 dose. These receptor sequences come from an adult who received the AZD1222 COVID-19 vaccine.

This clone appeared once. CDR3 sequence (DNA): TGTGCCAGCAGCTTCCGGGACAGGGTCTTCTATGGCTACACCTTC. Amino acid sequence: CASSFRDRVFYGYTF. This chain connects TRBV7-9 to TRBJ1-2; TRBD1 aligns across 9 bases. CDR1 and CDR2 (germline): SEHNR, FQNEAQ (reference sequence). The ends lost 3 bases at V and 4 bases at J; junction bases unmatched: 6. The length of the CDR3 is 15 residues.

The chain links TRBV4-3 to TRBJ1-5; 7 positions match TRBD1. This CDR3 comprises 15 residues. Trimming took 4 bases from V and 7 from J; bases not matched to a gene: 10. Germline CDR1 and CDR2: LGHNA and YSLEER. The CDR3: CASSRKTGDGQPQHF. In nucleotides, the CDR3 is TGCGCCAGCAGCCGAAAAACAGGGGACGGGCAGCCCCAGCATTTT.

V usage is TRBV6-4 and J usage is TRBJ2-2; D remains unclear. This CDR3 has 13 amino acids. With 0 bases removed from V and 3 bases from J, the gap between germline ends came to 2 bases. CDR1 is MRHNA and CDR2 is SNTAGT in the germline V gene. The CDR3 loop is CASSDSYTGELFF. In DNA form, the CDR3 reads TGTGCCAGCAGTGACTCTTACACCGGGGAGCTGTTTTTT.

This chain uses TRBV5-6 with TRBJ2-3; 11 bases map to TRBD2. Unmatched junction bases numbered 5, after V lost 4 bases and J lost 4 bases. This CDR3 has 15 amino acids. Germline values: CDR1 SGHDT, CDR2 YYEEEE. CDR3 nucleotide sequence: TGTGCCAGCAGCACTATAGCGGGAGGGCCAGATACGCAGTATTTT. Residues: CASSTIAGGPDTQYF.

This rearrangement joins TRBV28 to TRBJ1-4; D is ambiguous. V shed 4 bases and J shed 8 bases, with 17 bases lying between them. CDR1 MDHEN and CDR2 SYDVKM come from the germline V gene. The CDR3 is 15 residues long. The CDR3 DNA sequence: TGTGCCAGCAGTTCGGCTGTCGGAGGGAAGGAAAAACTGTTTTTT. It codes for CASSSAVGGKEKLFF.

The CDR3: CASAAGYNEQFF. Here the CDR3 DNA reads TGTGCCAGCGCGGCAGGATACAATGAGCAGTTCTTC. The chain joins TRBV2 to TRBJ2-1; D is uncertain. The V end lost 8 bases, the J end lost 4 bases, and 9 bases lay between the germline ends. Germline CDR1 SNHLY, CDR2 FYNNEI. CDR3 length: 12 amino acids.

The chain uses TRBV19 and TRBJ1-1, with D possibly being TRBD1 (6 bases). This CDR3 has 14 residues. With 2 bases removed from V and 4 bases from J, the gap between germline ends came to 11 bases. The V gene's germline CDR1 is LNHDA and CDR2 SQIVND (reference sequence). The CDR3 region is CASSIRGQTTEAFF. CDR3 nucleotide sequence: TGTGCCAGTAGTATACGGGGGCAGACCACTGAAGCTTTCTTT.

The V and J genes are TRBV11-3 and TRBJ1-2; D unresolved. The germline gives CDR1 SGHNT, CDR2 YENEEA. V was cut by 0 bases and J by 4 bases, with 12 bases left in between. The CDR3 contains 15 residues. CDR3 coding DNA: TGTGCCAGCAGCTTAGATCATGCACGATCCTATGGCTACACCTTC. As protein: CASSLDHARSYGYTF.

This rearrangement joins TRBV7-8 to TRBJ1-5, with TRBD1 matching over 7 bases. The V segment lost 2 bases and the J segment 5 bases; nucleotides outside the gene matches: 0. Germline V gene lookup returns CDR1 SGHVS and CDR2 FQNEAQ. The length of the CDR3 is 13 residues. CDR3 sequence reads: CASSLTGDQPQHF. CDR3 nucleotide sequence: TGTGCCAGCAGCTTAACAGGGGATCAGCCCCAGCATTTT.

J is TRBJ2-7 and V is TRBV2, with D maybe TRBD1 (5 bases). Trimming removed 2 bases at V and 2 bases at J, with 7 bases between. CDR1 and CDR2 (germline): SNHLY, FYNNEI. The CDR3 totals 13 residues. CDR3 in DNA: TGTGCCAGCAGTGAACAGACAGCCTACGAGCAGTACTTC. Its translation: CASSEQTAYEQYF.

This clone was observed once. The CDR3 here is CASSGRTGQGLDEQYF. CDR3 DNA: TGTGCCAGCAGCGGAAGAACCGGACAGGGGCTCGACGAGCAGTACTTC. V and J are TRBV7-2 and TRBJ2-7; 9 bases align to TRBD1. Germline V lookup: CDR1 SGHTA, CDR2 FQGNSA. The CDR3 consists of 16 residues. J lost 5 bases, V lost 5 bases, and 13 bases had no gene match. Supplemented by reference TRBV7-2 and TRBJ2-7, the full variable domain reads GAGVSQSPSNKVTEKGKDVELRCDPISGHTALYWYRQSLGQGLEFLIYFQGNSAPDKSGLPSDRFSAERTGGSVSTLTIQRTQQEDSAVYLCASSGRTGQGLDEQYFGPGTRLTVT.

V is TRBV19 and J is TRBJ2-1; 8 positions agree with TRBD2. V gave up 10 bases and J gave up 7 bases; unmatched junction bases: 12. The V gene's germline CDR1 is LNHDA and CDR2 SQIVND (reference sequence). The CDR3 covers 14 residues. The CDR3 coding sequence is TGTGCCACAACAACCCGGGGCGGGGGGAATGAGCAGTTCTTC. This codes for CATTTRGGGNEQFF.

V is TRBV6-5 and J is TRBJ1-2; D remains unclear. The germline CDR1 and CDR2 sequences are MNHEY and SVGAGI. V was pared by 0 bases and J by 3 bases, with 11 bases between. CDR3 size: 15 residues. CDR3: CASSYSSGPDYGYTF. The CDR3 DNA reads TGTGCCAGCAGTTACTCGTCTGGGCCTGACTATGGCTACACCTTC.

The V gene is TRBV18, the J gene TRBJ1-1; D not resolved. CDR3 length: 12 amino acids. Between the trimmed V and J ends, which lost 2 bases and 0 bases, there was a span of 1 base. The germline CDR1 and CDR2 sequences are KGHSH and LQKENI. CDR3 sequence: CASSPMNTEAFF. The CDR3 DNA reads as TGTGCCAGCTCACCAATGAACACTGAAGCTTTCTTT.

The rearrangement uses TRBV9 and TRBJ1-2; D not certain. The CDR3 length is 14 residues. CDR1 is SGDLS and CDR2 is YYNGEE in the germline V gene. With 4 bases removed from V and 4 bases from J, the gap between germline ends came to 14 bases. The CDR3 DNA follows: TGTGCCAGCAGCCCGCTGGCGGACGGCTATGGCTACACCTTC. It yields the protein CASSPLADGYGYTF.

The rearrangement joins TRBV7-2 to TRBJ2-5; 10 bases align to TRBD2. CDR1 SGHTA and CDR2 FQGNSA come from the germline V gene. J lost 2 bases, V lost 2 bases, and 2 bases had no gene match. CDR3 length: 15 amino acids. The CDR3 DNA reads TGTGCCAGCAGCTTACTAGCGGGGGATCAAGAGACCCAGTACTTC. Protein sequence: CASSLLAGDQETQYF.